These T cell receptor beta chains were read from a single sample in a study of cytomegalovirus exposure and HLA in healthy donors. Method: immunoSEQ multiplex PCR; TCRdb's copy keeps in-frame clones and lacks some. The table records under 200,000 clones, 75% to 90% of them present only once. Material: PBMCs. The receptors shown here come from a man aged 35 to 55 in good health and CMV-seropositive. Both conserved end residues are part of each CDR3. A D gene is named only where the DNA matches it firmly. Clone size is given for some rows only: seen once, a few or many times, or a class if the clone is expanded.

J: TRBJ1-6; D: -; V: TRBV10-3; size: -; CDR3: CAISESPVNSPLHF; DNA: TGTGCCATCAGTGAGTCGCCGGTTAATTCACCCCTCCACTTT
J: TRBJ1-2; D: TRBD1; V: TRBV28; size: -; CDR3: CASSLLQGEGYTF; DNA: TGTGCCAGCAGTTTATTACAGGGGGAAGGCTACACCTTC
J: TRBJ2-7; D: TRBD2; V: TRBV7-9; size: once; CDR3: CASSGTSGGFFEQYF; DNA: TGTGCCAGCAGCGGGACTAGCGGGGGGTTCTTCGAGCAGTACTTC
J: TRBJ2-5; D: -; V: TRBV7-8; size: -; CDR3: CASSLVRAGNQETQYF; DNA: TGTGCCAGCAGCTTAGTACGGGCGGGGAACCAAGAGACCCAGTACTTC
J: TRBJ2-3; D: -; V: TRBV6-1; size: -; CDR3: CASSGIGVVADTQYF; DNA: TGTGCCAGCAGTGGAATCGGGGTGGTGGCAGATACGCAGTATTTT
J: TRBJ2-1; D: TRBD2; V: TRBV7-9; size: -; CDR3: CASSLASGLNNEQFF; DNA: TGTGCCAGCAGCTTAGCTAGCGGGCTGAACAATGAGCAGTTCTTC
J: TRBJ1-3; D: -; V: TRBV7-2; size: -; CDR3: CASSLVTRESTIYF; DNA: TGTGCCAGCAGCTTAGTAACGAGAGAGAGCACCATATATTTT
J: TRBJ2-7; D: -; V: TRBV28; size: few; CDR3: CASQGQYEQYF; DNA: TGTGCCAGTCAGGGGCAATACGAGCAGTACTTC
J: TRBJ2-1; D: TRBD2; V: TRBV10-3; size: -; CDR3: CAISESWTSGVDEQFF; DNA: TGTGCCATCAGTGAGTCGTGGACTAGCGGGGTCGATGAGCAGTTCTTC
J: TRBJ2-3; D: TRBD2; V: TRBV14; size: -; CDR3: CASSQLPGGPADTQYF; DNA: TGTGCCAGCAGCCAACTTCCGGGGGGGCCCGCAGATACGCAGTATTTT
J: TRBJ2-3; D: -; V: TRBV18; size: -; CDR3: CASSPTNLRGANSDTQYF; DNA: TGTGCCAGCTCACCAACTAACCTCAGGGGGGCAAACTCAGATACGCAGTATTTT
J: TRBJ1-2; D: -; V: TRBV30; size: -; CDR3: CAWSQSRRGPSGYTF; DNA: TGTGCCTGGAGTCAAAGCCGCCGCGGTCCATCTGGCTACACCTTC
J: TRBJ2-7; D: -; V: TRBV4-2; size: -; CDR3: CASSQEPRDGLRF; DNA: TGTGCCAGCAGCCAAGAGCCACGGGACGGACTACGCTTC
J: TRBJ2-5; D: -; V: TRBV7-9; size: once; CDR3: CASTLAGEETQYF; DNA: TGTGCCAGCACCTTGGCGGGTGAAGAGACCCAGTACTTC
J: TRBJ1-3; D: -; V: TRBV5-6; size: -; CDR3: CASSLGQIGNTIYF; DNA: TGTGCCAGCAGCTTGGGACAGATCGGAAACACCATATATTTT
J: TRBJ1-1; D: -; V: TRBV5-4; size: -; CDR3: CASSRPPTGSGTEAFF; DNA: TGTGCCAGCAGCCGGCCACCGACAGGATCTGGAACTGAAGCTTTCTTT
J: TRBJ2-1; D: TRBD2; V: TRBV5-1; size: few; CDR3: CASSSLAGGSNEQFF; DNA: TGCGCCAGCAGCTCCCTCGCGGGGGGTTCCAATGAGCAGTTCTTC
J: TRBJ2-7; D: TRBD1; V: TRBV6-5; size: -; CDR3: CASSSNYRGDDEQYF; DNA: TGTGCCAGCAGTTCCAACTACAGGGGTGACGACGAGCAGTACTTC
J: TRBJ2-3; D: -; V: TRBV9; size: -; CDR3: CASSEGQYTDTQYF; DNA: TGTGCCAGCAGCGAGGGGCAATACACAGATACGCAGTATTTT
J: TRBJ2-7; D: TRBD1; V: TRBV5-1; size: -; CDR3: CASSLAWDREPYEQYF; DNA: TGCGCCAGCAGCTTGGCATGGGACAGGGAACCCTACGAGCAGTACTTC
J: TRBJ2-7; D: -; V: TRBV6-5; size: -; CDR3: CASSYRDKSYEQYF; DNA: TGTGCCAGCAGTTATAGGGACAAATCCTACGAGCAGTACTTC
J: TRBJ2-5; D: -; V: TRBV5-6; size: -; CDR3: CASSLGGVETQYF; DNA: TGTGCCAGCTCTCTGGGGGGTGTAGAGACCCAGTACTTC
J: TRBJ2-7; D: TRBD1; V: TRBV5-6; size: -; CDR3: CASSFRDRERREQYF; DNA: TGTGCCAGCAGCTTCCGGGACAGGGAAAGGAGGGAGCAGTACTTC
J: TRBJ2-3; D: -; V: TRBV6-5; size: -; CDR3: CASSYSRKSTDTQYF; DNA: TGTGCCAGCAGTTACTCGAGAAAAAGCACAGATACGCAGTATTTT
J: TRBJ2-5; D: TRBD1; V: TRBV7-3; size: -; CDR3: CASSLIGQGETQYF; DNA: TGTGCCAGCAGCTTAATCGGACAGGGGGAGACCCAGTACTTC
J: TRBJ2-7; D: -; V: TRBV18; size: -; CDR3: CASSPRGGPYEQYF; DNA: TGTGCCAGCTCACCACGGGGCGGACCCTACGAGCAGTACTTC
J: TRBJ2-7; D: TRBD1; V: TRBV11-3; size: -; CDR3: CASSPGTGKTYEQYF; DNA: TGTGCCAGCAGTCCCGGGACAGGGAAGACCTACGAGCAGTACTTC
J: TRBJ2-1; D: -; V: TRBV19; size: -; CDR3: CASSIDSGVEQFF; DNA: TGTGCCAGTAGTATAGATTCGGGAGTCGAGCAGTTCTTC
J: TRBJ2-1; D: TRBD2; V: TRBV29-1; size: once; CDR3: CSAETSGGYNEQFF; DNA: TGCAGCGCCGAGACTAGCGGGGGGTACAATGAGCAGTTCTTC
J: TRBJ1-5; D: -; V: TRBV4-3; size: few; CDR3: CASSQDPINQPQHF; DNA: TGCGCCAGCAGCCAAGATCCCATCAATCAGCCCCAGCATTTT
J: TRBJ1-1; D: TRBD1; V: TRBV7-3; size: -; CDR3: CASSRGQGSGEAFF; DNA: TGTGCCAGCAGCCGGGGACAGGGCAGTGGTGAAGCTTTCTTT
J: TRBJ2-5; D: TRBD2; V: TRBV6-6; size: -; CDR3: CASRPLAAPPQETQYF; DNA: TGTGCCAGCAGGCCTCTAGCGGCCCCCCCTCAAGAGACCCAGTACTTC
J: TRBJ2-1; D: TRBD2; V: TRBV27; size: -; CDR3: CASRVVAGGYNEQFF; DNA: TGTGCCAGCAGGGTGGTAGCGGGGGGGTACAATGAGCAGTTCTTC
J: TRBJ2-1; D: -; V: TRBV28; size: -; CDR3: CASSLGTRTEFF; DNA: TGTGCCAGCAGTTTGGGGACTCGCACTGAATTCTTC
J: TRBJ1-2; D: TRBD1; V: TRBV28; size: few; CDR3: CASSLTGAFYGYTF; DNA: TGTGCCAGCAGTTTGACAGGGGCTTTCTATGGCTACACCTTC
J: TRBJ2-1; D: TRBD1; V: TRBV27; size: -; CDR3: CASKTGSGGSYEQFF; DNA: TGTGCCAGCAAAACTGGGTCAGGGGGCTCGTATGAGCAGTTCTTC
J: TRBJ2-7; D: -; V: TRBV5-4; size: -; CDR3: CASSLGALAGSSYEQYF; DNA: TGTGCCAGCAGCTTGGGAGCCCTGGCGGGGAGCTCCTACGAGCAGTACTTC
J: TRBJ2-5; D: TRBD1; V: TRBV7-2; size: -; CDR3: CASSPGGGRRQETQYF; DNA: TGTGCCAGCAGCCCAGGGGGCGGCCGACGGCAAGAGACCCAGTACTTC
J: TRBJ2-2; D: -; V: TRBV18; size: once; CDR3: CASSPLAGNTGELFF; DNA: TGTGCCAGCTCACCTTTGGCGGGGAACACCGGGGAGCTGTTTTTT
J: TRBJ2-5; D: TRBD2; V: TRBV5-8; size: -; CDR3: CASSLAPGGTQYF; DNA: TGTGCCAGCAGCTTGGCCCCGGGAGGGACCCAGTACTTC
J: TRBJ1-1; D: -; V: TRBV7-2; size: -; CDR3: CASSFQPGIEAFF; DNA: TGTGCCAGCAGCTTCCAGCCAGGGATTGAAGCTTTCTTT
J: TRBJ2-3; D: -; V: TRBV5-4; size: -; CDR3: CASRILELTDTQYF; DNA: TGTGCCAGCAGGATCCTCGAGCTCACAGATACGCAGTATTTT
J: TRBJ2-3; D: TRBD2; V: TRBV15; size: -; CDR3: CATSRDIGGAQGADTQYF; DNA: TGTGCCACCAGCAGAGATATCGGGGGGGCACAGGGCGCAGATACGCAGTATTTT
J: TRBJ2-7; D: -; V: TRBV10-1; size: -; CDR3: CASSETGYPYEQYF; DNA: TGCGCCAGCAGTGAGACAGGGTATCCCTACGAGCAGTACTTC
J: TRBJ1-5; D: -; V: TRBV27; size: -; CDR3: CASPEWASNQPQHF; DNA: TGTGCCAGCCCCGAATGGGCCAGCAATCAGCCCCAGCATTTT
J: TRBJ2-5; D: -; V: TRBV15; size: -; CDR3: CATSRGAGARQETQYF; DNA: TGTGCCACCAGCAGAGGTGCAGGGGCCAGGCAAGAGACCCAGTACTTC
J: TRBJ1-4; D: -; V: TRBV10-1; size: few; CDR3: CASSESGTGREKLFF; DNA: TGCGCCAGCAGTGAGTCCGGGACTGGGAGGGAAAAACTGTTTTTT
J: TRBJ2-7; D: TRBD1; V: TRBV11-2; size: few; CDR3: CASSWDRGLSYEQYF; DNA: TGTGCCAGCAGCTGGGACAGGGGGCTGTCCTACGAGCAGTACTTC
J: TRBJ1-4; D: TRBD1; V: TRBV19; size: -; CDR3: CASSLTGTGGEKLFF; DNA: TGTGCCAGTAGCCTAACCGGGACAGGGGGAGAAAAACTGTTTTTT
J: TRBJ1-1; D: -; V: TRBV28; size: -; CDR3: CAIGGVRAEAFF; DNA: TGTGCCATTGGGGGGGTCCGTGCTGAAGCTTTCTTT
J: TRBJ2-5; D: -; V: TRBV27; size: -; CDR3: CASSEVGGETQYF; DNA: TGTGCCAGTTCCGAGGTAGGGGGAGAGACCCAGTACTTC